The 30 T cell receptor beta chains given below trace back to one sample, sequenced in a study of T cells in Graves' hyperthyroidism and ophthalmopathy. RNA transcripts provided the source from which TCR beta CDR3 regions were amplified. A set of HTBI primers served as the primers for a first-round RT-PCR of the TCR CDR3. TCRdb analysed the multiplex PCR reads with MiXCR anew, one entry per CDR3 protein. The sample has a few hundred thousand distinct CDR3 sequences, 13% to 15% seen once. Material for sequencing was blood. These receptors were taken from a woman in her thirties with Graves' ophthalmopathy.

V and J are TRBV19 and TRBJ2-2; D perhaps matches TRBD1 (6 bases). Germline V gene data show CDR1 as LNHDA and CDR2 as SQIVND (reference sequence). V lost 3 bases to trimming and J lost 8 bases, with 10 bases between them. CDR3 length: 13 amino acids. For the CDR3, the DNA is TGTGCCAGTAGTATCACAGGGATGGGGGAGCTGTTTTTT. This encodes CASSITGMGELFF.

The rearrangement links TRBV9 to TRBJ1-2, with D uncertain. CDR3 length equals 13 residues. CDR1 is SGDLS, CDR2 YYNGEE, per germline. Between the trimmed V and J ends, which lost 0 bases and 8 bases, there was a span of 11 bases. The CDR3 protein is CASSVDSRGGYTF. CDR3 sequence (DNA): TGTGCCAGCAGCGTAGATTCCCGAGGGGGCTACACCTTC.

There are many counts of this clonotype. In DNA, the CDR3 is TGTGCCAGCAGTGAAGGAAGGATAGCAGCCAAAAACATTCAGTACTTC. Protein: CASSEGRIAAKNIQYF. The genes are TRBV2 and TRBJ2-4, with D unclear. From germline, CDR1 is SNHLY and CDR2 FYNNEI. This CDR3 comprises 16 residues. The V end lost 1 base, the J end lost 0 bases, and 10 bases lay between the germline ends.

This clonotype was detected ten times or more. The V and J genes are TRBV28 and TRBJ2-2; D remains unclear. The CDR3 covers 14 residues. Between the trimmed V and J ends, which lost 10 bases and 2 bases, there was a span of 14 bases. Germline V gene lookup returns CDR1 MDHEN and CDR2 SYDVKM. The CDR3 region is CAIDATYNTGELFF. DNA of the CDR3: TGTGCCATTGACGCCACGTACAACACCGGGGAGCTGTTTTTT.

This clonotype was counted between two and nine times. The chain carries TRBV15 and TRBJ1-1; D is unresolved. There are 13 residues in the CDR3. Germline V gene lookup returns CDR1 LNHNV and CDR2 YYDKDF (reference sequence). The V and J ends lost 1 base and 4 bases respectively, with 7 bases between them. CDR3 DNA sequence: TGTGCCACCAGCAGAGCCCCGGGCACTGAAGCTTTCTTT. This gives the protein CATSRAPGTEAFF. Looking up the rest from reference TRBV15 and TRBJ1-1 gives the full variable domain: DAMVIQNPRYQVTQFGKPVTLSCSQTLNHNVMYWYQQKSSQAPKLLFHYYDKDFNNEADTPDNFQSRRPNTSFCFLDIRSPGLGDTAMYLCATSRAPGTEAFFGQGTRLTVV.

The chain links TRBV27 to TRBJ1-5; perhaps TRBD1 as D (5 bases). The V end was cut by 5 bases, the J end by 6 bases, with 14 bases between. This CDR3 comprises 14 residues. The germline V gene has CDR1 MNHEY and CDR2 SMNVEV (reference sequence). CDR3 sequence: CASSLIAGSQPQHF. CDR3 nucleotide sequence: TGTGCCAGCAGTCTCATCGCAGGGAGTCAGCCCCAGCATTTT.

The CDR3 DNA follows: TGCAGTGCTAGAGGCTCCGGGACTAGCGGGGGGGAAAGCTCCTACAATGAGCAGTTCTTC. The encoded protein is CSARGSGTSGGESSYNEQFF. The chain joins TRBV20-1 to TRBJ2-1; TRBD2 matches at 16 bases. Unmatched junction bases numbered 9, after V lost 1 base and J lost 0 bases. Germline V CDR1 and CDR2: DFQATT, SNEGSKA (reference sequence). CDR3 size: 20 residues.

This clonotype appeared many times. CDR3 protein: CASQWADTQYF. The CDR3 region has the DNA TGTGCCAGCCAATGGGCAGATACGCAGTATTTT. The chain employs TRBV6-1 and TRBJ2-3, with D unclear. Trimming cost V 8 bases and J 4 bases, with 7 bases left between them. Germline V gives CDR1 MNHNS, CDR2 SASEGT. This CDR3 spans 11 amino acids.

In its sample, this clonotype was seen many times. This chain joins TRBV5-5 and TRBJ2-7; no clear D gene. Germline V gene lookup returns CDR1 SGHKS and CDR2 YYEKEE (reference sequence). The CDR3 length is 14 residues. V lost 0 bases and J lost 3, with 10 bases in between. CDR3 in DNA: TGTGCCAGCAGCTTGGCCGCTGATTTCTACGAGCAGTACTTC. It is translated as CASSLAADFYEQYF. Full variable domain (remainder filled in from reference TRBV5-5 and TRBJ2-7): DAGVTQSPTHLIKTRGQQVTLRCSPISGHKSVSWYQQVLGQGPQFIFQYYEKEERGRGNFPDRFSARQFPNYSSELNVNALLLGDSALYLCASSLAADFYEQYFGPGTRLTVT.

This clonotype appeared many times. The V call is TRBV7-3, the J call TRBJ2-2, with D perhaps being TRBD1 or TRBD2 (7 bases each). The germline V and J ends were trimmed by 6 bases and 5 bases, with 22 bases remaining between them. CDR1 is SGHTA and CDR2 is FQGTGA in the germline V gene. This CDR3 has 17 residues. CDR3: CASSAPRGGSRTGELFF. As DNA, the CDR3 is TGTGCCAGCAGTGCACCCAGGGGGGGCTCGAGAACCGGGGAGCTGTTTTTT. The full variable domain, in which reference TRBV7-3 and TRBJ2-2 provide the parts outside the CDR3, is GAGVSQTPSNKVTEKGKYVELRCDPISGHTALYWYRQSLGQGPEFLIYFQGTGAADDSGLPNDRFFAVRPEGSVSTLKIQRTERGDSAVYLCASSAPRGGSRTGELFFGEGSRLTVL.

This chain uses TRBV28 with TRBJ2-7, with 15 bases identical to TRBD2. V lost 3 bases, J lost 7 bases, and 4 bases stayed unmatched. The CDR3 is 15 amino acids. The germline V gene has CDR1 MDHEN and CDR2 SYDVKM. In DNA form, the CDR3 reads TGTGCCAGCAGTTTGGGACTAGCGGGAGGATGGGAGCAGTACTTC. Protein product: CASSLGLAGGWEQYF.

This clonotype was counted ten times or more. The chain uses TRBV11-2 and TRBJ2-5; D may correspond to TRBD1 or TRBD2 (5 bases each). The germline V and J ends were trimmed by 4 bases and 8 bases, with 17 bases remaining between them. Germline loops: CDR1 SGHAT, CDR2 FQNNGV. This CDR3 region has 14 residues. The chain's CDR3 is CASSSAAGTSTQYF. The CDR3 nucleotides are TGTGCCAGCAGCTCAGCGGCCGGGACCTCAACCCAGTACTTC.

This clonotype has only a few counts. A read error is likely, as this CDR3 ends without the conserved phenylalanine or tryptophan. The gene calls are TRBV2 and TRBJ1-2, with TRBD1 identical over 9 bases. Germline V gene data show CDR1 as SNHLY and CDR2 as FYNNEI. J gave up 2 bases and V 5 bases, and 3 bases lay outside the gene matches. The CDR3 extends over 14 amino acids. In DNA, the CDR3 is TGTGCCAGCAGTCCCGGACAGGGGAACTATGGCTACACCCTC. It encodes CASSPGQGNYGYTL.

This clonotype was seen many times. The chain links TRBV2 to TRBJ1-2; TRBD1 agrees at 9 bases. The CDR3 runs 14 residues. The V gene end was trimmed by 10 bases and the J gene end by 4 bases; junction bases not matched to a gene: 10. CDR1 is SNHLY and CDR2 is FYNNEI in the germline V gene. The CDR3, as DNA: TGTGCCACCCTGGCGGGACAGGGACCCTATGGCTACACCTTC. Amino acid sequence: CATLAGQGPYGYTF.

This clonotype was seen ten or more times. The chain recombines TRBV11-2 with TRBJ1-2; D is perhaps TRBD1 (5 bases). The germline gives CDR1 SGHAT, CDR2 FQNNGV. The CDR3 totals 13 residues. V lost 3 bases to trimming and J lost 8 bases, with 13 bases between them. CDR3 in amino acids: CASSFGTSRGYTF. For the CDR3, the DNA is TGTGCCAGCAGCTTTGGGACCTCCAGGGGCTACACCTTC.

This clonotype showed up just a few times. The chain combines TRBV14 with TRBJ2-4; TRBD1 might be the D (6 bases). CDR3 size: 16 residues. The V gene lost 4 bases and the J gene lost 4 bases, with 17 bases spanning the gap. Germline V gives CDR1 SGHDN, CDR2 FVKESK. The CDR3 region is CASSPTGIIDKNIQYF. CDR3 in DNA: TGTGCCAGCAGCCCTACAGGGATAATTGATAAAAACATTCAGTACTTC.

For this clonotype: This may arise from a read error, as a much more abundant clone is one base away. This is likely a read error, given that the CDR3 carries no conserved phenylalanine or tryptophan at its end. The chain employs TRBV2 and TRBJ1-1; D is perhaps TRBD1 (5 bases). This CDR3 contains 11 residues. From germline, CDR1 is SNHLY and CDR2 FYNNEI. V dropped 9 bases and J dropped 7 bases, with 12 bases sitting between them. This CDR3 reads CASTHDSEAFL. The CDR3 nucleotides are TGTGCCAGTACCCACGACAGTGAAGCTTTCCTT.

This clonotype was observed a few times. The chain employs TRBV28 and TRBJ1-4; D perhaps matches TRBD1 (6 bases). Germline V gene sequence: CDR1 MDHEN, CDR2 SYDVKM. The CDR3 contains 16 residues. Between the trimmed V and J ends, which lost 2 bases and 4 bases, there was a span of 14 bases. The CDR3 sequence: CASSLGYGTLNEKLFF. Written as DNA, the CDR3 is TGTGCCAGCAGTTTAGGGTACGGGACACTTAATGAAAAACTGTTTTTT.

This clonotype was counted between two and nine times. This chain joins TRBV6-1 and TRBJ1-3; no clear D. This CDR3 has 20 amino acids. Deletions cut 6 bases from V and 0 bases from J, with 27 bases between. The germline V gene encodes CDR1 MNHNS and CDR2 SASEGT. The CDR3 reads CASRSDEPQYSPVSGNTIYF. The CDR3 DNA reads TGTGCCAGCAGGTCGGACGAGCCCCAATATTCGCCTGTCTCTGGAAACACCATATATTTT.

This clonotype showed up many times. The CDR3 region is CASSPPGLAGGQETQYF. CDR3 nucleotides: TGTGCCAGCAGCCCTCCCGGACTAGCGGGGGGGCAAGAGACCCAGTACTTC. V is TRBV12-3 or TRBV12-4 and J is TRBJ2-5; 15 bases are shared with TRBD2. The CDR3 is made up of 17 amino acids. Trimming at V came to 6 bases and at J to 2 bases, leaving 7 bases not matched to a gene.

As regards this clonotype: Being one base from a much bigger clone, this may be a read error. This chain joins TRBV28 and TRBJ2-3; D is uncertain. Germline CDR1 reads MDHEN; CDR2 reads SYDVKM. The CDR3 has 15 residues. This CDR3 is CATSLSRTLVDTQYF. The CDR3 region has the DNA TGTGCCACCAGTTTATCCCGCACTCTAGTGGATACGCAGTATTTT.

In its sample, this clonotype was seen many times. This rearrangement joins TRBV11-2 to TRBJ2-5, with 8 bases lining up with TRBD2. V gave up 0 bases and J gave up 5 bases; unmatched junction bases: 5. Germline CDR1 is SGHAT and CDR2 is FQNNGV. This CDR3 comprises 15 residues. CDR3 loop: CASSLEAASGETQYF. The DNA for the CDR3 is TGTGCCAGCAGCTTAGAGGCGGCTAGCGGGGAGACCCAGTACTTC.

This clonotype occurred many times. The chain is built from TRBV20-1 and TRBJ2-7, with TRBD1 as a possible D gene (6 bases). Trimming cost V 1 base and J 4 bases, with 11 bases left between them. From germline, CDR1 is DFQATT and CDR2 SNEGSKA (reference sequence). There are 13 residues in the CDR3. The CDR3 is CSARGSGEYEQYF. CDR3 bases: TGCAGTGCTAGAGGATCAGGGGAGTACGAGCAGTACTTC.

This clonotype was found many times. The V and J genes are TRBV20-1 and TRBJ2-7; maybe TRBD2 (6 bases). The germline V gene encodes CDR1 DFQATT and CDR2 SNEGSKA (reference sequence). V shed 3 bases and J shed 6 bases, with 9 bases lying between them. The CDR3 runs 11 residues. The CDR3 loop is CSASRRGEQYF. CDR3 nucleotide sequence: TGCAGTGCTAGTAGGCGGGGCGAGCAGTACTTC.

The genes are TRBV2 and TRBJ2-7, with a possible D match to TRBD1 (6 bases). The CDR3 has 12 residues. V lost 10 bases and J 4 bases, leaving 14 bases between the germline ends. Germline CDR1 reads SNHLY; CDR2 reads FYNNEI. CDR3: CAIRDNLYEQYF. In DNA form, the CDR3 reads TGTGCCATCCGGGACAACTTGTACGAGCAGTACTTC.

This clonotype was detected many times. The chain has TRBV7-2 and TRBJ1-6; D is possibly TRBD1 (5 bases). The ends were cut back, 5 bases at V and 6 bases at J, with 11 bases in the middle. Per the germline V gene, CDR1 is SGHTA and CDR2 is FQGNSA. This CDR3 is built from 14 residues. CDR3 coding DNA: TGTGCCAGCAGCCACGGGACCTTTAATTCACCCCTCCACTTT. This gives the protein CASSHGTFNSPLHF.

This clonotype was seen at least ten times. The chain joins TRBV15 to TRBJ2-7, with a possible D match to TRBD1 (6 bases). With 5 bases removed from V and 2 bases from J, the gap between germline ends came to 13 bases. The CDR3 has 14 residues. Germline CDR1 and CDR2: LNHNV and YYDKDF (reference sequence). CDR3 loop: CATSWADRTYEQYF. In DNA form, the CDR3 reads TGTGCCACCAGCTGGGCCGACAGGACCTACGAGCAGTACTTC. Full variable domain (rest looked up from reference TRBV15 and TRBJ2-7): DAMVIQNPRYQVTQFGKPVTLSCSQTLNHNVMYWYQQKSSQAPKLLFHYYDKDFNNEADTPDNFQSRRPNTSFCFLDIRSPGLGDTAMYLCATSWADRTYEQYFGPGTRLTVT.

The V gene is TRBV20-1, the J gene TRBJ2-6; no clear D gene. V shed 3 bases and J shed 0 bases, with 6 bases lying between them. The CDR3 sequence is 14 residues long. Looked up from germline, CDR1 is DFQATT and CDR2 is SNEGSKA (reference sequence). CDR3 in amino acids: CSARAASGANVLTF. The DNA of the CDR3 is TGCAGTGCTAGGGCCGCCTCTGGGGCCAACGTCCTGACTTTC.

This clonotype was seen many times. The chain links TRBV20-1 to TRBJ1-2; 8 nucleotides line up with TRBD1. The CDR3 has 13 amino acids. The germline CDR1 and CDR2 sequences are DFQATT and SNEGSKA (reference sequence). The V and J ends lost 3 bases and 7 bases, in that order; junction bases with no gene match: 7. As DNA, the CDR3 is TGCAGTGCTAGCCCAGGGGGCGCCTTTGGCTACACCTTC. Translated, it gives CSASPGGAFGYTF.

This clonotype was seen many times. As DNA, the CDR3 is TGTGCCAGCAGCTTAGAAGGGACAGTAAACACTGAAGCTTTCTTT. It is translated as CASSLEGTVNTEAFF. The gene calls are TRBV7-8 and TRBJ1-1; 7 positions agree with TRBD1. CDR1 SGHVS and CDR2 FQNEAQ come from the germline V gene. This CDR3 is built from 15 residues. V gave up 1 base and J gave up 2 bases; unmatched junction bases: 4.